A selection of T cell receptor beta chains follows, all from one sample in a study of T cells in Graves' hyperthyroidism and ophthalmopathy. TCRdb independently ran MiXCR on the multiplex PCR reads; one entry per CDR3 protein. The top ten clones hold 50% of a sample with about 200,000 distinct CDR3 sequences, more than 15% of them seen once. Specimen: blood. These receptors all stem from a man in his fifties with Graves' hyperthyroidism. Both conserved end residues are part of each CDR3. The D gene is left open where the match is weak. Clone size is given for some rows only: seen once, a few or many times, or a class if the clone is expanded.

d_call clone_size j_call v_call cdr3_aa cdr3_nt
NA NA TRBJ2-2 TRBV4-2 CASSQGAGNTGELFF TGTGCCAGCAGCCAAGGAGCAGGGAACACCGGGGAGCTGTTTTTT
NA NA TRBJ1-5 TRBV16 CASSQDTGYQPQHF TGTGCCAGCAGCCAAGACACAGGGTACCAGCCCCAGCATTTT
NA NA TRBJ1-2 TRBV25-1 CASSESGGAFGYTF TGTGCCAGCAGTGAAAGCGGGGGGGCGTTCGGCTACACCTTC
TRBD1 many TRBJ2-1 TRBV11-3 CASSFSDRGDYNEQFF TGTGCCAGCAGCTTTTCCGACAGGGGAGACTACAATGAGCAGTTCTTC
TRBD2 many TRBJ2-1 TRBV20-1 CSARDSLSVSGSYRVQFF TGCAGTGCTAGAGATAGTCTTTCGGTTAGCGGGAGTTATAGGGTGCAGTTCTTC
TRBD2 NA TRBJ2-2 TRBV4-1 CASSQSALAGGANTGELFF TGCGCCAGCAGCCAGAGTGCTTTAGCGGGAGGGGCGAACACCGGGGAGCTGTTTTTT
NA many TRBJ2-1 TRBV3-1 CASSQVGNRAYNEQFF TGTGCCAGCAGCCAAGTAGGGAACAGGGCCTACAATGAGCAGTTCTTC
NA many TRBJ2-7 TRBV6-2/TRBV6-3 CASSYDGPAYEQYF TGTGCCAGCAGTTACGACGGACCTGCCTACGAGCAGTACTTC
TRBD1 few TRBJ2-3 TRBV5-1 CASSQGQGPDTQYF TGCGCCAGCAGCCAGGGACAGGGCCCAGATACGCAGTATTTT
NA many TRBJ1-2 TRBV28 CASRPRPSSGYTF TGTGCCAGCAGACCCCGACCCTCTTCTGGCTACACCTTC
NA few TRBJ2-7 TRBV20-1 CSAWDRGVLAGGHEQYF TGCAGTGCTTGGGACAGGGGGGTGCTAGCGGGAGGCCACGAGCAGTACTTC
NA once TRBJ1-4 TRBV6-5 CASSYSKGEKLFF TGTGCCAGCAGTTACTCCAAGGGTGAAAAACTGTTTTTT
NA many TRBJ2-7 TRBV28 CASSLGVGTSYEQYF TGTGCCAGCAGTTTAGGAGTCGGGACTTCCTACGAGCAGTACTTC
NA NA TRBJ2-2 TRBV3-1 CASSQRLAGELFF TGTGCCAGCAGCCAAAGGCTAGCCGGGGAGCTGTTTTTT
NA many TRBJ2-1 TRBV6-6 CASSYSGVSGVNEQFF TGTGCCAGCAGTTACTCTGGGGTTAGCGGAGTCAATGAGCAGTTCTTC
NA NA TRBJ2-5 TRBV20-1 CSARDSGAGTQETQYF TGCAGTGCTAGAGATTCAGGGGCAGGGACACAAGAGACCCAGTACTTC
TRBD2 NA TRBJ2-7 TRBV4-2 CASSPTTSGTYEQYF TGTGCCAGCAGCCCGACGACTAGCGGGACATACGAGCAGTACTTC
TRBD1 few TRBJ1-5 TRBV20-1 CSATTGTGDQPQHF TGCAGTGCTACAACCGGGACAGGGGATCAGCCCCAGCATTTT
TRBD1 many TRBJ2-7 TRBV10-3 CAIRAQGADGYEQYF TGTGCCATCAGGGCCCAGGGGGCGGATGGCTACGAGCAGTACTTC
NA once TRBJ1-2 TRBV28 CASSFTAWWEQWDHGYTF TGTGCCAGCAGTTTTACTGCTTGGTGGGAACAGTGGGACCATGGCTACACCTTC
NA many TRBJ2-7 TRBV6-5 CASSYSGGFEQYF TGTGCCAGCAGTTACTCTGGAGGGTTCGAGCAGTACTTC
TRBD1 many TRBJ2-2 TRBV28 CASRPDRGATGELFF TGTGCCAGCAGACCCGACAGGGGGGCCACCGGGGAGCTGTTTTTT
NA many TRBJ1-2 TRBV5-1 CASSLRGDNYGYTF TGCGCCAGCAGCCTCCGAGGAGATAACTATGGCTACACCTTC
TRBD2 NA TRBJ2-2 TRBV20-1 CSARELAAGELFF TGCAGTGCTAGAGAGCTAGCGGCCGGGGAGCTGTTTTTT
TRBD1 few TRBJ2-5 TRBV14 CASSQETGIQETQYF TGTGCCAGCAGCCAAGAGACAGGGATTCAAGAGACCCAGTACTTC
NA many TRBJ2-1 TRBV18 CASSPKRVARNEQFF TGTGCCAGCTCACCAAAGAGGGTAGCAAGGAATGAGCAGTTCTTC
NA NA TRBJ2-7 TRBV28 CASSLLQGHYEQCF TGTGCCAGCAGTTTACTGCAGGGTCACTACGAGCAGTGCTTC
NA NA TRBJ1-3 TRBV20-1 CSARVPGNTIYF TGCAGTGCCAGAGTGCCTGGAAACACCATATATTTT
NA many TRBJ2-7 TRBV12-3/TRBV12-4 CASSLVGIYEQYF TGTGCCAGCAGTTTGGTTGGAATCTACGAGCAGTACTTC